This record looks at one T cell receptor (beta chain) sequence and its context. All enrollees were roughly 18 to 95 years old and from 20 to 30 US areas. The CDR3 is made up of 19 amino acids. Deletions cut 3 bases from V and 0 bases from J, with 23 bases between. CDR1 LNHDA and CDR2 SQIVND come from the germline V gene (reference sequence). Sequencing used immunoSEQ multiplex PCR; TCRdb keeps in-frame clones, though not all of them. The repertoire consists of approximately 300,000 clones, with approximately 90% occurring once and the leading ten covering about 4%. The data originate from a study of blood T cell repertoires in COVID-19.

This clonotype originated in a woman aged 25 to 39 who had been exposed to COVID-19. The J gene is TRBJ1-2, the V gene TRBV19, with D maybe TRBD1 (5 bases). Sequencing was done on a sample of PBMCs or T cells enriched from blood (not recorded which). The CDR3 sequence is CASSIRNQGREPSNYGYTF. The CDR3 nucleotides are TGTGCCAGTAGTATCCGAAATCAGGGCAGGGAACCATCTAACTATGGCTACACCTTC.